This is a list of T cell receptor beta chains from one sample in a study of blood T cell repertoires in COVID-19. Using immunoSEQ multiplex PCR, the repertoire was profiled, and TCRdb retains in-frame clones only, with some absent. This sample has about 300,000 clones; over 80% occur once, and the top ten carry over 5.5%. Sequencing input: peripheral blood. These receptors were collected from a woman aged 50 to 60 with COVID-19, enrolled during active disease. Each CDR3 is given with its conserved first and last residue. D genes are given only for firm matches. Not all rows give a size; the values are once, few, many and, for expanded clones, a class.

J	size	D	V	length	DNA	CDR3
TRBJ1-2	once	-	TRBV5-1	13	TGCGCCAGCAGCTGGGGAGCAAACTATGGCTACACCTTC	CASSWGANYGYTF
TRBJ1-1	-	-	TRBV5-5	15	TGTGCCAGCAGCTTGGAGGTGCGGGGGCACACTGAAGCTTTCTTT	CASSLEVRGHTEAFF
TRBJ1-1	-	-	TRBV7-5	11	TGTGTCAGAAAGGTGAGGACTGAAGCTTTCTTT	CVRKVRTEAFF
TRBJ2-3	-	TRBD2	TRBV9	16	TGTGCCAGCAGCGTAGTTCCTAGCGGGGCAACAGATACGCAGTATTTT	CASSVVPSGATDTQYF
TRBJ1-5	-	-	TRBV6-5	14	TGTGCCACCAGAGGGGGTAATAGCAATCAGCCCCAGCATTTT	CATRGGNSNQPQHF
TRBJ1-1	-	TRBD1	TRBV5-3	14	TGTGCCAGAAGCCGCGACAGGGGACGCACTGAAGCTTTCTTT	CARSRDRGRTEAFF
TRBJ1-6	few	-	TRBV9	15	TGTGCCAGCAGCGTGGATGCGGGACCGAATTCACCCCTCCACTTT	CASSVDAGPNSPLHF
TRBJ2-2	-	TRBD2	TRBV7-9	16	TGTGCCAGCAGCTTAGGGACTAGCGGGAAGGACGGGGAGCTGTTTTTT	CASSLGTSGKDGELFF
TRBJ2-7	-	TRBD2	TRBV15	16	TGTGCCACCAGCAGAGTCGGGAGGAACCCATACTACGAGCAGTACTTC	CATSRVGRNPYYEQYF
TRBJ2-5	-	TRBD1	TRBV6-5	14	TGTGCCAGCAGGGACAGGGGGCGTCGAGAGACCCAGTACTTC	CASRDRGRRETQYF
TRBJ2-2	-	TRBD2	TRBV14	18	TGTGCCAGCAGTCAAGTTGTAGGACTAGCGGGAGTCACCGGGGAGCTGTTTTTT	CASSQVVGLAGVTGELFF
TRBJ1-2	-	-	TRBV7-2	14	TGTGCCAGCAGCTACTCGACAGTTACCTATGGCTACACCTTC	CASSYSTVTYGYTF
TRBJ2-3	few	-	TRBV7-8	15	TGTGCCAGCAGCTGGGGACATTCTAGCACAGATACGCAGTATTTT	CASSWGHSSTDTQYF
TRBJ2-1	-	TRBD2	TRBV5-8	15	TGTGCCAGCTTAGCGGGAGTAGTGCTCTACAATGAGCAGTTCTTC	CASLAGVVLYNEQFF
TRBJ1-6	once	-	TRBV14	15	TGTGCCAGCAGCCAAGAGGGGCTCAGGAATTCACCCCTCCACTTT	CASSQEGLRNSPLHF
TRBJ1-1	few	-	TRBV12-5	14	TGTGCTAGTGGCGATCCTACAGGGAACACTGAAGCTTTCTTT	CASGDPTGNTEAFF
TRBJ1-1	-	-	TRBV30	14	TGTGCCTGGAGTGTAGGGCAGGGGAAGGCTGAAGCTTTCTTT	CAWSVGQGKAEAFF
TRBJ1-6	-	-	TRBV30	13	TGTGCCTGGCAGCAGGGGTATAATTCACCCCTCCACTTT	CAWQQGYNSPLHF
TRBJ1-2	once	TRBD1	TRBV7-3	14	TGTGCCAGCAGCTTAGGACAGGGGTCCTATGGCTACACCTTC	CASSLGQGSYGYTF
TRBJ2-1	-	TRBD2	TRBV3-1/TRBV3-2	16	TGTGCCAGCAGCCAAACTGGACTAGCGGGAACAGGTGAGCAGTTCTTC	CASSQTGLAGTGEQFF
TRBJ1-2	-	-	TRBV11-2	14	TGTGCCAGCAGCCCATCGGCAGGGGTCTATGGCTACACCTTC	CASSPSAGVYGYTF
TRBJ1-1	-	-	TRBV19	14	TGTGCCAGTAATACAGGGTCGTTGAACACTGAAGCTTTCTTT	CASNTGSLNTEAFF
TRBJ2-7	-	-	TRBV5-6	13	TGTGCCAGCAGCTGGCGGGTCGCCCACGAGCAGTACTTC	CASSWRVAHEQYF
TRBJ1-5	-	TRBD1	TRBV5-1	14	TGCGCCAGCAGCTGGACAGGGGGCGCGGAGCCCCAGCATTTT	CASSWTGGAEPQHF
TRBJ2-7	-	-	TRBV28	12	TGTGCCAGCAGTTTAAGAGATTACGAGCAGTACTTC	CASSLRDYEQYF
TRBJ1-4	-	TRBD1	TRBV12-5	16	TGTGCTAGTGGTTTGTCTTTAGCAGGGGGTTCTGAAAAACTGTTTTTT	CASGLSLAGGSEKLFF
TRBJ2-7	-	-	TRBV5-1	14	TGCGCCAGCAGCTTGTATAGCGGAACCTACGAGCAGTACTTC	CASSLYSGTYEQYF
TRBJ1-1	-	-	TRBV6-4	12	TGTGCCAGCAGTGGTTCAGGGAGGGAAGCTTTCTTT	CASSGSGREAFF
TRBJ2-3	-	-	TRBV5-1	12	TGCGCCAGCAGCAGCCCGGTTGATACGCAGTATTTT	CASSSPVDTQYF
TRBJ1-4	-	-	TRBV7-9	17	TGTGCCAGCAGCTTCAGTCGAGGAGTTGCAACTAATGAAAAACTGTTTTTT	CASSFSRGVATNEKLFF
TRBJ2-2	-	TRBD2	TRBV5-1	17	TGCGCCAGCAGTTTATCAGGGACTAGCGGGGGCACCGGGGAGCTGTTTTTT	CASSLSGTSGGTGELFF
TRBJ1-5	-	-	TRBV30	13	TGTGCCTGGACTAGGGACTTTAATCAGCCCCAGCATTTT	CAWTRDFNQPQHF
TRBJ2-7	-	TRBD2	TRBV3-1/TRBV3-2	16	TGTGCCAGCAGCCAAGAACTCCGGGACTACCATTACGAGCAGTACTTC	CASSQELRDYHYEQYF
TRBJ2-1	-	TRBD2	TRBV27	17	TGTGCCAGCAGTTTCGGTTTATGGCTAGCGGGTAGGAATGAGCAGTTCTTC	CASSFGLWLAGRNEQFF
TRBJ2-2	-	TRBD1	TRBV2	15	TGTGCCAGCAGTTGGGACAGACAGAACACCGGGGAGCTGTTTTTT	CASSWDRQNTGELFF
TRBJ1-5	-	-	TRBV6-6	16	TGTGCCAGCAGAGACGACTTAACAGGTAGCAATCAGCCCCAGCATTTT	CASRDDLTGSNQPQHF
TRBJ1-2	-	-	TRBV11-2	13	TGTGCCAGCAGCACTTTTACAGGGAAAGGCTACACCTTC	CASSTFTGKGYTF
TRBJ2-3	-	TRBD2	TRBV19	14	TGTGCCAGTAGTAAGGTAGCGGGAGTTGATACGCAGTATTTT	CASSKVAGVDTQYF
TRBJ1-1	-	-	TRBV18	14	TGTGCCAGCTCACCACAAGGGGTAGGCGCTGAAGCTTTCTTT	CASSPQGVGAEAFF
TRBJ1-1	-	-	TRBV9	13	TGTGCCAGCAGCGTAGACTTGAACACTGAAGCTTTCTTT	CASSVDLNTEAFF
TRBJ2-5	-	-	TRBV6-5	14	TGTGCCAGCAGTTCGGACTGGGGGGAAGAGACCCAGTACTTC	CASSSDWGEETQYF
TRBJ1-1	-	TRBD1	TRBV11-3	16	TGTGCCAGCAGCTGGGAAACAGGGGGCCTGAACACTGAAGCTTTCTTT	CASSWETGGLNTEAFF
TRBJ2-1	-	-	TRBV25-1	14	TGTGCCAGCAGTGACCCGAGCTCCTACAATGAGCAGTTCTTC	CASSDPSSYNEQFF
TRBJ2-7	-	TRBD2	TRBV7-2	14	TGTGCCAGCAGCGCAACTAGCGGGTACTACGAGCAGTACTTC	CASSATSGYYEQYF
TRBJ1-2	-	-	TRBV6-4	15	TGTGCCAGCAGTAAATACAGGGCCTCTAACTATGGCTACACCTTC	CASSKYRASNYGYTF
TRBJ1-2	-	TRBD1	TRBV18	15	TGTGCCAGCTCCGTTTCGATAGGGACAGTCTATGGCTACACCTTC	CASSVSIGTVYGYTF
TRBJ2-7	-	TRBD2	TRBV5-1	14	TGCGCCAGCAGCTCTACTAGCGGGTACTACGAGCAGTACTTC	CASSSTSGYYEQYF
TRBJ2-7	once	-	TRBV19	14	TGTGCCAGTAGTACAATTGGATTAGCGGCCGAGCAGTACTTC	CASSTIGLAAEQYF
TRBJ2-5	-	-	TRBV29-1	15	TGCAGCGTTGAAGGATCGGTGAGAGGGCCAGAGACCCAGTACTTC	CSVEGSVRGPETQYF
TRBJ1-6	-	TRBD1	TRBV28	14	TGTGCCAGCAGTTTAAGGGACAGGTATTCACCCCTCCACTTT	CASSLRDRYSPLHF
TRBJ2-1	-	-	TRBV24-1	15	TGTGCCACCAGTGCCGACCGGTGGGGGCACAATGAGCAGTTCTTC	CATSADRWGHNEQFF
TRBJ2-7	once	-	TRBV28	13	TGTGCCAGCAGTTTCGGGGTACTCTACGAGCAGTACTTC	CASSFGVLYEQYF
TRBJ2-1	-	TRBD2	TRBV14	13	TGTGCCAGCAGCACCCAGCGGGAGGGCCGGCAGTTCTTC	CASSTQREGRQFF
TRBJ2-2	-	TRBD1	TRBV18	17	TGTGCCAGCTCACCACCTAGAGGGACAGGACGGACCGGGGAGCTGTTTTTT	CASSPPRGTGRTGELFF
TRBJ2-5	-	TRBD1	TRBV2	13	TGTGCCACCCTCCGGGACAGGCAAGAGACCCAGTACTTC	CATLRDRQETQYF